Presented here are 18 T cell receptor beta chains from one specimen sequenced in a study of blood T cell repertoires in COVID-19. TCRdb keeps only in-frame clones here, not all; method: immunoSEQ multiplex PCR. The profile shows roughly 200,000 clones, 83% of them singletons. Input material: PBMCs or T cells enriched from blood (not recorded which). The receptors come from a woman aged 50 to 60 who had been exposed to COVID-19.

The V gene is TRBV18, the J gene TRBJ2-1; TRBD2 matches 9 bases. CDR1 is KGHSH and CDR2 is LQKENI in the germline V gene. This CDR3 has 19 residues. J lost 1 base, V lost 6 bases, and 16 bases had no gene match. Here the CDR3 DNA reads TGTGCCAGCTCCCGCTCTGGCGGGGGGGTAGTCCGATCCTACAATGAGCAGTTCTTC. This encodes CASSRSGGGVVRSYNEQFF.

This clone has just one count. The chain joins TRBV3-1 (or the pseudogene TRBV3-2) to TRBJ2-3; 16 positions match TRBD2. There are 18 residues in the CDR3. After removal of 4 bases from V and 6 bases from J, the junction contained 10 bases not matched to a gene. Germline V gene lookup returns CDR1 LGHDT and CDR2 YNNKEL (reference sequence). CDR3 amino acids: CASSLRPGLAGGPDTQYF. The CDR3 nucleotides are TGTGCCAGCAGCCTCCGTCCGGGACTAGCGGGGGGGCCGGATACGCAGTATTTT.

This clone has just a few counts. The rearrangement links TRBV28 to TRBJ2-7, with D unresolved. The V end lost 7 bases, the J end lost 0 bases, and 7 bases lay between the germline ends. The CDR3 has 12 residues. Germline V gene sequence: CDR1 MDHEN, CDR2 SYDVKM. CDR3 nucleotide sequence: TGTGCCAGCACGCGTTTCTCCTACGAGCAGTACTTC. Translating gives CASTRFSYEQYF. The full variable domain, its missing parts supplied by reference TRBV28 and TRBJ2-7, is DVKVTQSSRYLVKRTGEKVFLECVQDMDHENMFWYRQDPGLGLRLIYFSYDVKMKEKGDIPEGYSVSREKKERFSLILESASTNQTSMYLCASTRFSYEQYFGPGTRLTVT.

The chain recombines TRBV18 with TRBJ2-1; TRBD1 is a possible D gene (5 bases). This CDR3 spans 15 amino acids. Germline V CDR1 and CDR2: KGHSH, LQKENI. V shed 3 bases and J shed 8 bases, with 17 bases lying between them. CDR3 sequence reads: CASSPPQGRGDEQFF. The CDR3 DNA reads TGTGCCAGCTCACCCCCCCAGGGCAGAGGCGATGAGCAGTTCTTC.

V gene TRBV7-9 combines with J gene TRBJ2-6; no clear D gene. CDR3 length equals 15 residues. The germline V and J ends were trimmed by 1 base and 1 base, with 5 bases remaining between them. The germline CDR1 and CDR2 sequences are SEHNR and FQNEAQ (reference sequence). For the CDR3, the DNA is TGTGCCAGCAGCTTAGGGGCATCTGGGGCCAACGTCCTGACTTTC. Translating gives CASSLGASGANVLTF.

V is TRBV3-1 (or the pseudogene TRBV3-2) and J is TRBJ1-6, with D perhaps TRBD1 (6 bases). This CDR3 comprises 14 residues. The germline CDR1 and CDR2 sequences are LGHDT and YNNKEL (reference sequence). V gave up 2 bases and J gave up 10 bases, with 12 bases separating them. The CDR3 bases are TGTGCCAGCAGCCAATACAGGGTCGGGTCACCCCTCCACTTT. The encoded protein is CASSQYRVGSPLHF.

The chain uses TRBV12-3 or TRBV12-4 and TRBJ2-1; TRBD2 matches at 8 bases. The CDR3 spans 13 residues. Trimming took 6 bases from V and 8 from J; bases not matched to a gene: 6. As DNA, the CDR3 is TGTGCCAGCAGCCCTCCGGGGGGGGATGAGCAGTTCTTC. Protein sequence: CASSPPGGDEQFF.

The chain recombines TRBV5-8 with TRBJ1-5; 8 nucleotides agree with TRBD1. The CDR3 sequence is 17 residues long. Germline trimming cut 0 bases from V and 0 bases from J; bases unmatched to any gene: 5. The germline V gene has CDR1 SGHTS and CDR2 YDEGEE. CDR3 bases: TGTGCCAGCAGCTTGGGCCCAGGGGGCGGTAGCAATCAGCCCCAGCATTTT. Translated: CASSLGPGGGSNQPQHF.

This clone was counted many times. The sample holds other DNA sequences that translate to the same CDR3. The chain employs TRBV4-3 and TRBJ2-7; 9 nucleotides align to TRBD2. The V gene's germline CDR1 is LGHNA and CDR2 YSLEER. This CDR3 has 16 amino acids. V shed 0 bases, J shed 3 bases, and the junction held 6 bases outside the gene matches. CDR3 bases: TGCGCCAGCAGCCAAGAGGGAACTAGCGGGTTCTACGAGCAGTACTTC. Translating gives CASSQEGTSGFYEQYF.

The chain combines TRBV7-6 with TRBJ1-4, with TRBD1 identical over 9 bases. The trim removed 0 bases at V and 8 bases at J, leaving 4 bases unmatched. CDR3 length: 15 residues. CDR1 and CDR2 (germline): SGHVS, FNYEAQ. As DNA, the CDR3 is TGTGCCAGCAGCTTAGCGGGACAGGGAGGCGAAAAACTGTTTTTT. Amino acid sequence: CASSLAGQGGEKLFF.

The chain links TRBV28 to TRBJ1-2; D is perhaps TRBD1 (6 bases). The CDR3 spans 14 residues. The V end was cut by 6 bases, the J end by 2 bases, with 13 bases between. Germline V gives CDR1 MDHEN, CDR2 SYDVKM. CDR3 protein: CASRYSDRNYGYTF. DNA for the CDR3: TGTGCCAGCAGATATTCCGACAGGAACTATGGCTACACCTTC.

CDR3 sequence: CASSPSSYNEQFF. The CDR3 DNA is TGCGCCAGCAGCCCCAGCTCCTACAATGAGCAGTTCTTC. The chain carries TRBV4-1 and TRBJ2-1; D uncertain. This CDR3 has 13 residues. Trimming pared 4 bases from V and 0 bases from J, leaving 4 bases between. Germline CDR1 reads MGHRA; CDR2 reads YSYEKL.

The V call is TRBV5-1, the J call TRBJ2-1, with 10 bases that match TRBD2. Per the germline V gene, CDR1 is SGHRS and CDR2 is YFSETQ. The junction had 10 bases not matched to a gene; V was cut back by 6 bases and J by 7 bases. This CDR3 region has 15 residues. CDR3 region: CASILLAGGRNEQFF. The CDR3 DNA is TGCGCCAGCATCCTTTTAGCGGGGGGCAGAAATGAGCAGTTCTTC.

Concerning this clone itself: Other DNA variants within this sample encode the same CDR3. This rearrangement joins TRBV19 to TRBJ1-6; the match to TRBD1 covers 7 bases. In germline, CDR1 is LNHDA, CDR2 SQIVND (reference sequence). The CDR3 runs to 14 residues. Unmatched junction bases numbered 1, after V lost 3 bases and J lost 5 bases. Written as DNA, the CDR3 is TGTGCCAGTAGTATTACAGGGGATAATTCACCCCTCCACTTT. It codes for CASSITGDNSPLHF.

Only one count was recorded for this clone. The chain links TRBV4-3 to TRBJ1-1, with D tentatively TRBD1 (5 bases). The CDR3 has 13 residues. Trimming shortened V by 5 bases and J by 0 bases, and 7 bases separated the two germline ends. Germline-derived CDR1 and CDR2 are LGHNA and YSLEER. The CDR3 here is CASSLGVNTEAFF. Here the CDR3 DNA reads TGCGCCAGCAGCTTAGGGGTGAACACTGAAGCTTTCTTT.

This clone appeared a few times. The same CDR3 is also encoded by other DNA sequences in this sample. This rearrangement joins TRBV19 to TRBJ2-3; 10 positions match TRBD2. The CDR3 sequence is 13 residues long. Losses at the gene ends were 8 bases for V and 1 base for J; bases not matched to a gene: 0. The germline V gene has CDR1 LNHDA and CDR2 SQIVND (reference sequence). CDR3 loop: CASGTSGTDTQYF. CDR3 bases: TGTGCCAGTGGGACTAGCGGCACAGATACGCAGTATTTT. Looking up the rest from reference TRBV19 and TRBJ2-3 gives the full variable domain: DGGITQSPKYLFRKEGQNVTLSCEQNLNHDAMYWYRQDPGQGLRLIYYSQIVNDFQKGDIAEGYSVSREKKESFPLTVTSAQKNPTAFYLCASGTSGTDTQYFGPGTRLTVL.

The rearrangement uses TRBV10-3 and TRBJ2-1, with a tentative D call TRBD1 (6 bases). The CDR3 has 16 amino acids. From germline, CDR1 is ENHRY and CDR2 SYGVKD. Trimming pared 6 bases from V and 0 bases from J, leaving 15 bases between. The CDR3 is CAISERDISSYNEQFF. CDR3 coding DNA: TGTGCCATCAGCGAAAGGGACATTAGCTCCTACAATGAGCAGTTCTTC.

The chain recombines TRBV10-3 with TRBJ2-3; 8 bases are shared with TRBD1. The CDR3 is 14 residues long. Germline assignment: CDR1 ENHRY and CDR2 SYGVKD. Losses at the gene ends were 7 bases for V and 3 bases for J; bases not matched to a gene: 6. CDR3 in amino acids: CAIKFGQGTDTQYF. As DNA, the CDR3 is TGTGCCATCAAGTTCGGACAGGGAACAGATACGCAGTATTTT.